These T cell receptor beta chains were read from a single sample in a study of CD8 T cells in Susac syndrome. TCRdb reprocessed the immunoSEQ multiplex PCR reads via MiXCR and lists one record per CDR3 protein. The profile covers tens of thousands of distinct CDR3 sequences, with around 94% appearing a single time and about 0.25% taken by the ten largest. The specimen was CD8+ T cells from PBMCs. Receptor source: a human donor in good health. Both conserved end residues are part of each CDR3. A D gene is named only where the DNA matches it firmly. Clone size is stated in some rows and not others, as once, few, many or a class when expanded.

clone size: -
D gene: TRBD1
J gene: TRBJ2-4
V gene: TRBV11-3
CDR3 DNA: TGTGCCAGCAGCCGCCCCGCGGTTGGACAGGGAGAGTCCTTGCAGTACTTC
CDR3 protein: CASSRPAVGQGESLQYF

clone size: -
D gene: TRBD1
J gene: TRBJ2-1
V gene: TRBV18
CDR3 DNA: TGTGCCAGCTCAGACAGGGTAGCCTACAATGAGCAGTTCTTC
CDR3 protein: CASSDRVAYNEQFF

clone size: -
D gene: -
J gene: TRBJ2-5
V gene: TRBV27
CDR3 DNA: TGTGCCAGCAGTCCTCTGACTAGCCAAGAGACCCAGTACTTC
CDR3 protein: CASSPLTSQETQYF

clone size: -
D gene: -
J gene: TRBJ2-3
V gene: TRBV30
CDR3 DNA: TGTGCTTTTAACTACCCCAACACAGATACGCAGTATTTT
CDR3 protein: CAFNYPNTDTQYF

clone size: -
D gene: -
J gene: TRBJ2-3
V gene: TRBV11-1
CDR3 DNA: TGTGCCAGCAGCCCAACGGAGACAGCCGTCTTGGATACGCAGTATTTT
CDR3 protein: CASSPTETAVLDTQYF

clone size: -
D gene: -
J gene: TRBJ2-1
V gene: TRBV20-1
CDR3 DNA: TGCAGTGCTAGCCCCTACTCTGGAGATTACAATGAGCAGTTCTTC
CDR3 protein: CSASPYSGDYNEQFF

clone size: -
D gene: -
J gene: TRBJ1-2
V gene: TRBV9
CDR3 DNA: TGTGCCAGCAGCGGGGGAGTTACAAGGGGCTACACCTTC
CDR3 protein: CASSGGVTRGYTF

clone size: -
D gene: -
J gene: TRBJ2-5
V gene: TRBV20-1
CDR3 DNA: TGCAGTGCTAGAGATTTGCACGTCCGGGGGGAGACCCAGTACTTC
CDR3 protein: CSARDLHVRGETQYF

clone size: -
D gene: -
J gene: TRBJ1-1
V gene: TRBV4-1
CDR3 DNA: TGCGCCAGCAGCCTACAGGCAGGGGACATGAACACTGAAGCTTTCTTT
CDR3 protein: CASSLQAGDMNTEAFF

clone size: -
D gene: TRBD2
J gene: TRBJ2-1
V gene: TRBV20-1
CDR3 DNA: TGCAGTGCTACCGAGCGGGGGTACGGTTCCTACAATGAGCAGTTCTTC
CDR3 protein: CSATERGYGSYNEQFF

clone size: -
D gene: TRBD2
J gene: TRBJ2-1
V gene: TRBV29-1
CDR3 DNA: TGCAGCGTTTTGGTGGGAGGGCCTCGGAATGAGCAGTTCTTC
CDR3 protein: CSVLVGGPRNEQFF

clone size: -
D gene: TRBD1
J gene: TRBJ1-2
V gene: TRBV27
CDR3 DNA: TGTGCCAGCACTTCCGACAGGGACGACGGCTACACCTTC
CDR3 protein: CASTSDRDDGYTF

clone size: -
D gene: -
J gene: TRBJ2-2
V gene: TRBV12-3/TRBV12-4
CDR3 DNA: TGTGCCAGCAGTTCTGTTGGTAGCACCGGGGAGCTGTTTTTT
CDR3 protein: CASSSVGSTGELFF

clone size: -
D gene: -
J gene: TRBJ2-7
V gene: TRBV7-9
CDR3 DNA: TGTGCCAGCAGCGGTTTACTGGGGCGCCCCTACGAGCAGTACTTC
CDR3 protein: CASSGLLGRPYEQYF

clone size: -
D gene: TRBD2
J gene: TRBJ2-2
V gene: TRBV4-1
CDR3 DNA: TGCGCCAGCAGCAGGGGACTAGCGGGAGTGGCCGGGGAGCTGTTTTTT
CDR3 protein: CASSRGLAGVAGELFF

clone size: once
D gene: -
J gene: TRBJ1-2
V gene: TRBV19
CDR3 DNA: TGTGCCAGTAGTATCGGCAGGGGAGGCTATGGCTACACCTTC
CDR3 protein: CASSIGRGGYGYTF

clone size: -
D gene: -
J gene: TRBJ2-3
V gene: TRBV12-3/TRBV12-4
CDR3 DNA: TGTGCCAGCAGCGGACTAGACGGGACAGTTGTAAATACGCAGTATTTT
CDR3 protein: CASSGLDGTVVNTQYF

clone size: -
D gene: -
J gene: TRBJ1-1
V gene: TRBV29-1
CDR3 DNA: TGCAGCGTAGGGCGTCAGAACACTGAAGCTTTCTTT
CDR3 protein: CSVGRQNTEAFF

clone size: -
D gene: -
J gene: TRBJ2-5
V gene: TRBV5-4
CDR3 DNA: TGTGCCAGCAGCTTACCTTGGGCCCAAGAGACCCAGTACTTC
CDR3 protein: CASSLPWAQETQYF